What follows is one T cell receptor (beta chain) and its context. The antigen is not known. This sample is drawn from a study of CXCR3-negative and CXCR3-positive naive CD8 T cells. Study-level points and caveats: When CXCR3-positive naive cells were set against CXCR3-negative naive cells, the former had more hydrophobic TRB CDR3s.

Germline V gives CDR1 SQVTM, CDR2 ANQGSEA. The CDR3 extends over 15 amino acids. Libraries of TRB cDNA were made by 5' RACE and carried UMIs. TCRdb re-called the 5' RACE reads; every CDR3 protein appears as one record, without DNA. Its listing shows some 54,000 distinct CDR3 sequences. This chain joins TRBV29-1 and TRBJ2-3; the D gene TCRdb calls, TRBD1, cannot be checked with no DNA. The sequenced sample was naive CXCR3+ CD8+ T cells from blood. Subset indicated: CD45RO-CCR7+CD27+CD95- naive CD8+ T cells expressing CXCR3 (TNR3+). This clonotype was obtained from a human donor in good health. Some clones in this sample may be carry-over from other donors' samples. The chain's CDR3 is CSVVGGQISTDTQYF.